This T cell receptor (beta chain) was observed in a study of T cells in Graves' hyperthyroidism and ophthalmopathy. Whole-study findings and limits: Ophthalmopathy onset followed model prediction by a median approximately six months.

Amplification yielded TCR beta CDR3 regions, with RNA transcripts as the source. HTBI primers were the set used in a first-round RT-PCR of the TCR CDR3. TCRdb recomputed calls from the multiplex PCR reads with MiXCR, one row per CDR3 protein. The table lists some 690,000 distinct CDR3 sequences, around 15% of them singletons. V gave up 6 bases and J gave up 5 bases; unmatched junction bases: 4. The length of the CDR3 is 14 residues. CDR1 is WNHNN and CDR2 is SYGVQD in the germline V gene (reference sequence). On this clonotype: Its antigen is not identified.

The chain employs TRBV10-1 and TRBJ2-5, with TRBD2 matching over 12 bases. The sequenced sample was blood. This receptor was taken from a man aged 50 to 59 with Graves' hyperthyroidism. CDR3 DNA sequence: TGCGCCAGCAGCCGACTAGCGGGAGACGAGACCCAGTACTTC. Protein product: CASSRLAGDETQYF.